The subject of this entry is one TCR beta chain. What this receptor recognizes is not known. Base qualities are not at hand, and no much larger clone is one base apart. The data belong to a study of blood T cell repertoires in COVID-19 (dated by TCRdb to the early 2020s). About the investigation overall: Samples covering the acute and convalescent phases of COVID-19 were provided by collaborators in the United States, Italy and Spain. A de-identified subject ID, COVID-19 status, age in years and sex were almost always included in the sample metadata. Where available, HLA class I and class II types were taken from metadata supplied by the sample provider and were not determined by assay-based typing. Subjects who had been exposed to COVID-19, were actively infected with it, or had recovered from it provided the deeply sampled blood TCRbeta repertoires that made up the dataset. Samples were obtained from the ongoing ImmuneRACE study (first 160 participants) and from over 1,000 subjects provided by 6 global collaborators. The repertoires were made available in a free public database intended to serve as a resource for research on the immune response to SARS-CoV-2. The material from the prospective study consisted of cDNA or gDNA derived from T cells, B-cell-depleted T cells, or PBMCs. Here is what the overall study found, with its caveats: The amount of clinical and demographic metadata varied by source and participant and was provided uncurated.

TCRbeta CDR3 regions were amplified from genomic DNA using the immunoSEQ Assay, a bias-controlled multiplex PCR. On the study's bioinformatics: The number of nucleated cells in each sample was estimated by amplification of reference gene primers within the assay. To quantify the absolute abundance of each unique TCRbeta CDR3 rearrangement, sequence reads were collapsed and filtered. For each sample, productive Simpson clonality was calculated as the square root of Simpson's diversity index across productive rearrangements. TCRdb re-hosts the immuneACCESS table, in-frame sequences only. Its copies lack some clones; in the studies checked, an unresolved V gene accounts for under half of them, and the cause for the rest is not known. V, J and clone size derive from that table, while D and trimming were established from the DNA sequence. This sample has around 59,000 clones in its table, and about 70% of those were observed once. Less than 20% of the sample belongs to the ten largest clones.

The collaborating institutions used their own protocols to collect whole blood in K2EDTA tubes. Collaborator samples were shipped for TCRbeta analysis as frozen whole blood, isolated PBMCs, or DNA extracted from either sample type. After removal of 5 bases from V and 2 bases from J, the junction retains 8 bases not matched to a gene. The CDR3 sequence holds 15 residues, the cysteine and phenylalanine included. The read is trimmed to its CDR3 DNA, 45 bases read in frame from base 1. The CDR1 and CDR2 encoded by the germline V gene are MDHEN and SYDVKM. The sequenced sample consisted of peripheral blood. The TCR was taken from a woman aged 45-60 years with active or convalescent COVID-19. The chain uses TRBV28 and TRBJ2-7; 8 bases in the middle match TRBD2. The DNA reads TGTGCCAGCAGTCCCGGCGGGGGGCGCACCTACGAGCAGTACTTC. Its amino acids are CASSPGGGRTYEQYF. When the CDR3 is completed using the reference TRBV28 and TRBJ2-7 genes on either side, the full variable domain is DVKVTQSSRYLVKRTGEKVFLECVQDMDHENMFWYRQDPGLGLRLIYFSYDVKMKEKGDIPEGYSVSREKKERFSLILESASTNQTSMYLCASSPGGGRTYEQYFGPGTRLTVT.